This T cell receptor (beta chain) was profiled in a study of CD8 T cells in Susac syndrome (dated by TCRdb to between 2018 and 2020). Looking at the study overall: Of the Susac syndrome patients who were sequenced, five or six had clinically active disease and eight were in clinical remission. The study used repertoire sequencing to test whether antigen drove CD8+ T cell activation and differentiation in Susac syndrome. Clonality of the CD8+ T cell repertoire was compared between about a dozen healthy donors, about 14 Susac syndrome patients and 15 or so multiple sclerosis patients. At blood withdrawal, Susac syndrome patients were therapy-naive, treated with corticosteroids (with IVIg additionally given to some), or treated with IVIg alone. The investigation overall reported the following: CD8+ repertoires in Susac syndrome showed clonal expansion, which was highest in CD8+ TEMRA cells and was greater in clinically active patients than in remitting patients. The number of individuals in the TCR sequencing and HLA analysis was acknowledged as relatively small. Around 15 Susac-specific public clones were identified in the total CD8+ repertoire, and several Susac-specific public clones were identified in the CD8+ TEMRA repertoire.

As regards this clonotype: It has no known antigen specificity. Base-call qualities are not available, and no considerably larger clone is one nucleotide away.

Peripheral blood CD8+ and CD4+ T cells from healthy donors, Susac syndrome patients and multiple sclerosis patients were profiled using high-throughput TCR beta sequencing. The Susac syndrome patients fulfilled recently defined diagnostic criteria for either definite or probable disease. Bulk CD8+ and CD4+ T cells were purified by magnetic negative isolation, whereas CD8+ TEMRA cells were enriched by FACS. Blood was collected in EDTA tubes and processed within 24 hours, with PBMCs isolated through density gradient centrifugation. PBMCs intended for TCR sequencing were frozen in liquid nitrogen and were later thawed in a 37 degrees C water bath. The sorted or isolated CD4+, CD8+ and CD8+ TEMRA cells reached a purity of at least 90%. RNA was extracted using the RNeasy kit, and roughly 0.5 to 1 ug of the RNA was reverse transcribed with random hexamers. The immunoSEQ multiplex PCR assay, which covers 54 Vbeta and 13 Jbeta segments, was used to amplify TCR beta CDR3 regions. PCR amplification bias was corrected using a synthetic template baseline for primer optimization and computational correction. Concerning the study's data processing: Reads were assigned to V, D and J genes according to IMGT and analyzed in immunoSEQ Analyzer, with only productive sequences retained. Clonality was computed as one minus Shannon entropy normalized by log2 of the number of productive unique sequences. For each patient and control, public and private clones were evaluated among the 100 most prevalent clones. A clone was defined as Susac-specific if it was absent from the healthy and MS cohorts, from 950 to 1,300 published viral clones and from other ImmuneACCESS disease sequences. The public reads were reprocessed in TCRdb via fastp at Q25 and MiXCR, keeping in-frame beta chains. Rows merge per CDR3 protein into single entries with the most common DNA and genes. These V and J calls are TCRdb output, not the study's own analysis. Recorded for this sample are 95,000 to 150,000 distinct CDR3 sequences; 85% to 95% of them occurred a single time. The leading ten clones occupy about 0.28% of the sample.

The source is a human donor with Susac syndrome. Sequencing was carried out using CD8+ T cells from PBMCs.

The DNA is TGTGCCAGCATTCGTGAGGTTCCCACTGAAGCTTTCTTT. Its coded protein is CASIREVPTEAFF. This receptor chain uses TRBV2 and TRBJ1-1, with no confidently assigned D gene. From a lookup of the germline V gene, CDR1 and CDR2 are SNHLY and FYNNEI. The CDR3 goes from the cysteine to the phenylalanine over 13 residues. Just CDR3 DNA is preserved here, 39 bases in frame from base 1. V is clipped by 7 bases and J by 4 bases, and the sequence between their germline boundaries is 13 bases long.